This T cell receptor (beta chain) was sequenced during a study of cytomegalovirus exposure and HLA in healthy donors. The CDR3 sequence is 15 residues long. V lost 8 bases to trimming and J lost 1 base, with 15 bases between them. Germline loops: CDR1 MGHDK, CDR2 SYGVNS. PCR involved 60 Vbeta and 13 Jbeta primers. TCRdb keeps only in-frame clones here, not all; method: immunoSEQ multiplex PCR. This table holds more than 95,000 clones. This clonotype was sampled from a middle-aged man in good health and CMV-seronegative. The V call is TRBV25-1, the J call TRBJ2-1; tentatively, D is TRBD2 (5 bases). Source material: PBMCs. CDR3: CASRDSFSSYNEQFF. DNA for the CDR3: TGTGCCAGCCGGGATAGTTTTTCTTCCTACAATGAGCAGTTCTTC.